This passage covers 2 T cell receptor beta chains from one sample sequenced in a study of response to subunit inactivated influenza vaccine (dated by TCRdb to 2016 to 2019). The library was obtained by RT-PCR. The sequencer was an Illumina HiSeq 2500. TCRdb redid the processing of the public reads, applying fastp at Q25 and MiXCR, and retained in-frame beta chains. A single entry per CDR3 protein holds the most common genes and DNA from its merged rows. The sample yields about 780,000 distinct CDR3 sequences; about 18% were counted once. The top ten hold approximately 10% of the sample. Sequenced here: PBMCs from blood, sampled roughly 5 days after vaccination. The receptors were sampled from a man in his forties or fifties who received an inactivated influenza vaccine. Donor details come from another sample of the same person, matched by shared clones.

The rearrangement uses TRBV7-9 and TRBJ1-6; TRBD1 aligns across 8 bases. Germline V gives CDR1 SEHNR, CDR2 FQNEAQ (reference sequence). The CDR3 runs 16 residues. The junction had 9 bases not matched to a gene; V was cut back by 1 base and J by 10 bases. The CDR3 nucleotides read TGTGCCAGCAGCTTAGTGGGCAGGGGGCGAGGATCACCCCTCCACTTT. Translating gives CASSLVGRGRGSPLHF.

The rearrangement uses TRBV12-3 or TRBV12-4 and TRBJ2-2; D may be TRBD2 (6 bases). CDR3 length: 15 residues. The V end lost 7 bases, the J end lost 1 base, and 13 bases lay between the germline ends. CDR3 coding DNA: TGTGCCAGCACCCCTCTTAGCGGGAACACCGGGGAGCTGTTTTTT. This translates into CASTPLSGNTGELFF.